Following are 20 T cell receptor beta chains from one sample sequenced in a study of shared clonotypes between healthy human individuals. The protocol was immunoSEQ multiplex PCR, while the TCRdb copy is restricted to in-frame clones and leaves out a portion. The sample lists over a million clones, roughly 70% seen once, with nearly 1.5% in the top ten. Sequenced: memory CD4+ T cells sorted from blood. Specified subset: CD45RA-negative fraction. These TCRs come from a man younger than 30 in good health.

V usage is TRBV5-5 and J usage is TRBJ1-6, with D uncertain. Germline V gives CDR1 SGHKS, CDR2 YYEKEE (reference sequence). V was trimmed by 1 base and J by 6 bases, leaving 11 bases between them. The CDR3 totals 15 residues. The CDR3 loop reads CASSLFDGFNSPLHF. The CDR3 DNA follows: TGTGCCAGCAGCTTGTTTGACGGCTTTAATTCACCCCTCCACTTT.

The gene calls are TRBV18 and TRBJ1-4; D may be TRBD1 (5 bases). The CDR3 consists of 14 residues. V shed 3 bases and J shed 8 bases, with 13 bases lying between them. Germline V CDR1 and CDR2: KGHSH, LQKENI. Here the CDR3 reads CASSPRQSEEKLFF. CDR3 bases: TGTGCCAGCTCACCGAGACAGTCTGAGGAAAAACTGTTTTTT.

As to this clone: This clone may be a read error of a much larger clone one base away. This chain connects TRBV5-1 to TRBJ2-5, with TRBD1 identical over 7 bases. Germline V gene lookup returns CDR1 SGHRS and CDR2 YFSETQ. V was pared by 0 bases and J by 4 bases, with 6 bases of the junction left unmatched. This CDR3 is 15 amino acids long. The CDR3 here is CASSLEGAQGETQYF. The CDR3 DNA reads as TGCGCCAGCAGCTTGGAGGGGGCGCAGGGAGAGACCCAGTACTTC.

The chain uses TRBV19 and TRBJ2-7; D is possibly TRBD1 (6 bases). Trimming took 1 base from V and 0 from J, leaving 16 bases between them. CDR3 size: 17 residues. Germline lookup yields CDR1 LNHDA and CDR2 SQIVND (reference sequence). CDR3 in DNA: TGTGCCAGTAGTATAGCCTCAGGACAGCGAAGCTCCTACGAGCAGTACTTC. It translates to CASSIASGQRSSYEQYF.

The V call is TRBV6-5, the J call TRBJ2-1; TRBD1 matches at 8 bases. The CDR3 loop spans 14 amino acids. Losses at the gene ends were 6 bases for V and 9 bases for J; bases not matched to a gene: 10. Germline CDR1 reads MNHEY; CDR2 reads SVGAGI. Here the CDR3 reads CASSSSIRGLEQFF. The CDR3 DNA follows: TGTGCCAGCAGCTCGAGTATCAGGGGGCTTGAGCAGTTCTTC.

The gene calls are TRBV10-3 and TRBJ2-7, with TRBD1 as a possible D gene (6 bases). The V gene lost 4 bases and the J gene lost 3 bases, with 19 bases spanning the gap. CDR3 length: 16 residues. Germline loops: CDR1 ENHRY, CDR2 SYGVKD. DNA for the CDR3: TGTGCCATCAGTGTCTCCGGGACGGACAGCGGCTACGAGCAGTACTTC. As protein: CAISVSGTDSGYEQYF.

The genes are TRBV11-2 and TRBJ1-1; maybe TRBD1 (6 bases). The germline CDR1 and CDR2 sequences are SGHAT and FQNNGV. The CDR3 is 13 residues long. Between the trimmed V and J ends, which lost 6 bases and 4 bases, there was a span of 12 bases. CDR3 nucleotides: TGTGCCAGCAGTATTACAGGGACCACTGAAGCTTTCTTT. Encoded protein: CASSITGTTEAFF.

The CDR3 loop reads CASSIDPGLVDYEQYF. Written as DNA, the CDR3 is TGTGCCAGTAGTATAGACCCGGGACTCGTTGACTACGAGCAGTACTTC. The chain has TRBV19 and TRBJ2-7, with a possible D match to TRBD2 (6 bases). The CDR3 contains 16 residues. V lost 0 bases to trimming and J lost 3 bases, with 15 bases between them. Germline values: CDR1 LNHDA, CDR2 SQIVND (reference sequence).

The CDR3 DNA reads TGTGCCAGCAGCTTGGCCGGGGGGGTTGGCCGAAACACTGAAGCTTTCTTT. Its translation: CASSLAGGVGRNTEAFF. The genes are TRBV5-4 and TRBJ1-1, with D possibly being TRBD1 (5 bases). CDR1 and CDR2 from the germline V gene are SGHNT and YYREEE (reference sequence). The CDR3 is 17 amino acids. The V and J ends lost 0 bases and 2 bases respectively, with 17 bases between them. The complete variable domain, with remaining parts taken from reference TRBV5-4 and TRBJ1-1, reads ETGVTQSPTHLIKTRGQQVTLRCSSQSGHNTVSWYQQALGQGPQFIFQYYREEENGRGNFPPRFSGLQFPNYSSELNVNALELDDSALYLCASSLAGGVGRNTEAFFGQGTRLTVV.

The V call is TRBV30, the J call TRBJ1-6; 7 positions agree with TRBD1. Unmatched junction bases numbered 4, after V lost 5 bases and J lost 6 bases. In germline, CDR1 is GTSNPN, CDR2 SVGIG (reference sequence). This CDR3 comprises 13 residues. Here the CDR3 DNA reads TGTGCCTGGGCGGGACAGCTTAATTCACCCCTCCACTTT. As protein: CAWAGQLNSPLHF.

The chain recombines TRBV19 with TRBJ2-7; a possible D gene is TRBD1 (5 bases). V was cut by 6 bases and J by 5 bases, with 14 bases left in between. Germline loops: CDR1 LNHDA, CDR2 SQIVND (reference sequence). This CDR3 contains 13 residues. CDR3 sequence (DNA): TGTGCCAGTAGGGAGACAGCTGTAAACGAGCAGTACTTC. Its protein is CASRETAVNEQYF.

The CDR3 nucleotides read TGTGCCAGCAGTAGGGACAGATCTAGCTACACCTTC. This gives the protein CASSRDRSSYTF. The chain is built from TRBV2 and TRBJ1-2; 7 bases are a match to TRBD1. The CDR3 length is 12 residues. The germline V gene encodes CDR1 SNHLY and CDR2 FYNNEI. V shed 5 bases, J shed 9 bases, and the junction held 6 bases outside the gene matches. Full variable domain (outside the CDR3, taken from reference TRBV2 and TRBJ1-2): EPEVTQTPSHQVTQMGQEVILRCVPISNHLYFYWYRQILGQKVEFLVSFYNNEISEKSEIFDDQFSVERPDGSNFTLKIRSTKLEDSAMYFCASSRDRSSYTFGSGTRLTVV.

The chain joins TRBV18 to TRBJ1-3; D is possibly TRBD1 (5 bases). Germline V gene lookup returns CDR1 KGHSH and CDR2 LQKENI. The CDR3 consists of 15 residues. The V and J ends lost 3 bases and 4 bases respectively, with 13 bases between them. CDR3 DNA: TGTGCCAGCTCACCGCAGGGTTCCTCCGGAAACACCATATATTTT. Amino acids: CASSPQGSSGNTIYF. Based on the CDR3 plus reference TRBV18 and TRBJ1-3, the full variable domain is NAGVMQNPRHLVRRRGQEARLRCSPMKGHSHVYWYRQLPEEGLKFMVYLQKENIIDESGMPKERFSAEFPKEGPSILRIQQVVRGDSAAYFCASSPQGSSGNTIYFGEGSWLTVV.

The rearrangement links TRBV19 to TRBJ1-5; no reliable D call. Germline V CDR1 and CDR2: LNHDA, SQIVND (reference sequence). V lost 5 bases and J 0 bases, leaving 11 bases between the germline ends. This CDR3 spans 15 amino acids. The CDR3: CASSSNTNSNQPQHF. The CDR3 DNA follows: TGTGCCAGTAGTTCTAACACCAATAGCAATCAGCCCCAGCATTTT.

The CDR3 is CASSRQGENIQYF. In DNA, the CDR3 is TGTGCCAGCAGTCGACAGGGGGAAAACATTCAGTACTTC. The V gene is TRBV28, the J gene TRBJ2-4; 9 positions match TRBD1. The germline V gene has CDR1 MDHEN and CDR2 SYDVKM. This CDR3 contains 13 residues. J lost 5 bases, V lost 5 bases, and 1 base had no gene match.

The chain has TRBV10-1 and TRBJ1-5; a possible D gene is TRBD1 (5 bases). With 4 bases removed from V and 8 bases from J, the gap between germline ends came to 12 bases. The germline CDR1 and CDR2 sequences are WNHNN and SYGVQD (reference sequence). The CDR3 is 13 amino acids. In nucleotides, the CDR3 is TGCGCCAGCAGTGGTGGACCGGGGGAGCCCCAGCATTTT. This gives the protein CASSGGPGEPQHF.

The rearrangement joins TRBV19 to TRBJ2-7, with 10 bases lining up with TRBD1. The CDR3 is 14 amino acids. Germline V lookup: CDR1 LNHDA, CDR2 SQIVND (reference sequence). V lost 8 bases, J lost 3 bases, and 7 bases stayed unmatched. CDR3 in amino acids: CASHGQGGLYEQYF. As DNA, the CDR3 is TGTGCCAGTCATGGACAGGGGGGCCTCTACGAGCAGTACTTC.

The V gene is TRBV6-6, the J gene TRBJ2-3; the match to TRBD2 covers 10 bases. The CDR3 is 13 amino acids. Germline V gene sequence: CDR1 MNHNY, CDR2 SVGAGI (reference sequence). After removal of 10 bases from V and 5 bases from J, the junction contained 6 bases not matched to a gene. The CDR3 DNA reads TGTGCCATCCGGACTAGCGGAAAAGATACGCAGTATTTT. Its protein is CAIRTSGKDTQYF.

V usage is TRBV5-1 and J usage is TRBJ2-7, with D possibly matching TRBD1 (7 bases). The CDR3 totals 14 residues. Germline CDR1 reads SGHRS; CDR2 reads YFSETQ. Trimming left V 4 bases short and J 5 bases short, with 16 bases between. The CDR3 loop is CASSMGGQINEQYF. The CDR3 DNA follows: TGCGCCAGCAGCATGGGGGGACAGATCAACGAGCAGTACTTC. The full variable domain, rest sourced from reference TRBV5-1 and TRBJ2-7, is KAGVTQTPRYLIKTRGQQVTLSCSPISGHRSVSWYQQTPGQGLQFLFEYFSETQRNKGNFPGRFSGRQFSNSRSEMNVSTLELGDSALYLCASSMGGQINEQYFGPGTRLTVT.

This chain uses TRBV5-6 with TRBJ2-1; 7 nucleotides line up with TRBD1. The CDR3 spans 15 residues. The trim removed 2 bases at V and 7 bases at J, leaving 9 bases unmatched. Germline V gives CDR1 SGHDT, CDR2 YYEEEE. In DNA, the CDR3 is TGTGCCAGCAGCTTTGCGAGGGGGCGGACTAATGAGCAGTTCTTC. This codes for CASSFARGRTNEQFF.